These 26 T cell receptor beta chains came from one sample sequenced in a study of Graves' ophthalmopathy and Graves' hyperthyroidism (dated by TCRdb to 2016 to 2019). TCRdb names Illumina HiSeq 2000 as the instrument used. TCR beta CDR3 regions were amplified from RNA transcripts for repertoire sequencing. The first round was an RT-PCR using HTBI primers with the Qiagen OneStep RT-PCR kit, and this first round was followed by a second-round multiplex PCR, then size selection and purification. TCRdb trimmed public reads at Q25 via fastp, called clones via MiXCR and kept in-frame beta chains. Each entry merges the rows of one CDR3 protein and shows their most common DNA and genes. A total of hundreds of thousands of distinct CDR3 sequences appear in this sample, 20% to 25% of them only once. Roughly 39% of the sample belongs to the ten largest clones. Material for sequencing was peripheral blood. The receptors were gathered from a woman aged 50 to 65 with Graves' ophthalmopathy. Donor details come from another sample of the same person, matched by shared clones.

The chain joins TRBV18 to TRBJ2-2; 7 bases map to TRBD2. The ends lost 0 bases at V and 6 bases at J; junction bases unmatched: 7. This CDR3 is built from 16 residues. Per germline, CDR1 KGHSH and CDR2 LQKENI. CDR3 nucleotide sequence: TGTGCCAGCTCACCACCACAGCGGGGCCCCGCCGGGGAGCTGTTTTTT. Residues: CASSPPQRGPAGELFF.

This clonotype was picked up many times. The chain employs TRBV20-1 and TRBJ2-7; 7 bases align to TRBD2. The trim removed 1 base at V and 2 bases at J, leaving 5 bases unmatched. Germline CDR1 and CDR2: DFQATT and SNEGSKA (reference sequence). The CDR3 consists of 14 residues. This CDR3 is CSARGSSGTYEQYF. CDR3 DNA sequence: TGCAGTGCTAGAGGGTCGAGCGGGACCTACGAGCAGTACTTC.

This clonotype appeared many times. The chain recombines TRBV9 with TRBJ1-3; D perhaps matches TRBD1 (5 bases). This CDR3 spans 16 amino acids. The V gene's germline CDR1 is SGDLS and CDR2 YYNGEE. V gave up 6 bases and J gave up 1 base, with 17 bases separating them. This chain's CDR3 is CASIARVIGSGNTIYF. As DNA, the CDR3 is TGTGCCAGCATAGCCAGGGTCATTGGTTCTGGAAACACCATATATTTT.

This clonotype was counted a few times. V is TRBV27 and J is TRBJ2-7; 7 bases are shared with TRBD1. Germline loops: CDR1 MNHEY, CDR2 SMNVEV (reference sequence). The CDR3 is 14 amino acids. V lost 7 bases and J lost 2; bases outside the gene matches: 8. The CDR3 sequence is CASTYAQGAYEQYF. The CDR3 DNA is TGTGCCAGCACCTATGCTCAGGGGGCCTACGAGCAGTACTTC.

Details on this clonotype: Being one base from a much bigger clone, this may be a read error. V usage is TRBV12-3 or TRBV12-4 and J usage is TRBJ1-3; D is unclear. The ends were cut back, 7 bases at V and 6 bases at J, with 13 bases in the middle. CDR3 size: 13 residues. The chain's CDR3 is CASTPGFSNTIYF. CDR3 sequence (DNA): TGTGCCAGCACCCCGGGATTTTCAAACACCATATATTTT.

This clonotype was counted at least ten times. This chain uses TRBV20-1 with TRBJ1-3, with TRBD1 as a possible D gene (5 bases). With 6 bases removed from V and 4 bases from J, the gap between germline ends came to 16 bases. The CDR3 runs 14 residues. Germline lookup yields CDR1 DFQATT and CDR2 SNEGSKA (reference sequence). The CDR3 coding sequence is TGCAGTGCCGAATCAGGGTTTTACGGAAACACCATATATTTT. It is translated as CSAESGFYGNTIYF.

This clonotype was picked up many times. The gene calls are TRBV2 and TRBJ2-5; a possible D gene is TRBD2 (5 bases). Trimming removed 6 bases at V and 4 bases at J, with 9 bases between. Germline loops: CDR1 SNHLY, CDR2 FYNNEI. This CDR3 has 12 amino acids. The CDR3 DNA sequence: TGTGCCAGCAGGGAGGAGGTAGAGACCCAGTACTTC. This translates into CASREEVETQYF.

This clonotype was recorded many times. V is TRBV28 and J is TRBJ2-7, with 9 nucleotides matching TRBD2. V lost 8 bases and J lost 3; bases outside the gene matches: 11. Germline lookup yields CDR1 MDHEN and CDR2 SYDVKM. The CDR3 sequence is 15 residues long. This CDR3 reads CASAPIASGIYEQYF. CDR3 in DNA: TGTGCCAGCGCGCCAATTGCTAGCGGGATCTACGAGCAGTACTTC.

This clonotype was recorded many times. V usage is TRBV24-1 and J usage is TRBJ1-3, with 7 positions matching TRBD1. The CDR3 covers 19 residues. Germline CDR1 KGHDR, CDR2 SFDVKD. Germline trimming cut 4 bases from V and 0 bases from J; bases unmatched to any gene: 14. In DNA, the CDR3 is TGTGCCACCAGTGACCTGACGGGACAGACTCATACCTCTGGAAACACCATATATTTT. Its protein product is CATSDLTGQTHTSGNTIYF.

The V call is TRBV28, the J call TRBJ2-7, with D tentatively TRBD1 (6 bases). The V end lost 8 bases, the J end lost 0 bases, and 14 bases lay between the germline ends. This CDR3 has 14 amino acids. The germline CDR1 and CDR2 sequences are MDHEN and SYDVKM. The CDR3 bases are TGTGCCAGCGGGGTGCAGGGGCACTCCTACGAGCAGTACTTC. Protein sequence: CASGVQGHSYEQYF.

The chain is built from TRBV5-1 and TRBJ2-5, with a tentative D call TRBD2 (6 bases). Germline V lookup: CDR1 SGHRS, CDR2 YFSETQ. CDR3 length equals 14 residues. Trimming removed 4 bases at V and 2 bases at J, with 12 bases between. CDR3: CASSGGGTQETQYF. The CDR3 region has the DNA TGCGCCAGCAGCGGAGGCGGGACGCAAGAGACCCAGTACTTC.

This clonotype was counted many times. The chain uses TRBV29-1 and TRBJ1-2, with a tentative D call TRBD1 (6 bases). V lost 1 base to trimming and J lost 4 bases, with 13 bases between them. This CDR3 is built from 14 residues. CDR1 is SQVTM, CDR2 ANQGSEA, per germline. CDR3 DNA sequence: TGCAGCGTTGAAGGGCTGCAGGGGCTCTATGGCTACACCTTC. This gives the protein CSVEGLQGLYGYTF.

This clonotype was seen ten or more times. J is TRBJ2-5 and V is TRBV11-2; D gene ambiguous. Trimming removed 1 base from V and 5 bases from J, with 14 bases in between. Germline V gene data show CDR1 as SGHAT and CDR2 as FQNNGV. The CDR3 sequence is 15 residues long. CDR3 in amino acids: CASSLVSSSSETQYF. The CDR3 bases are TGTGCCAGCAGCTTAGTGTCATCATCTTCTGAGACCCAGTACTTC.

This clonotype has a count of ten or more. V gene TRBV2 combines with J gene TRBJ1-2; 7 bases match TRBD1. V shed 7 bases, J shed 2 bases, and the junction held 7 bases outside the gene matches. The CDR3 has 14 amino acids. The germline V gene has CDR1 SNHLY and CDR2 FYNNEI. The CDR3 here is CASNGQATNYGYTF. Written as DNA, the CDR3 is TGTGCCAGCAATGGACAGGCAACGAACTATGGCTACACCTTC.

This clonotype was observed many times. V usage is TRBV2 and J usage is TRBJ2-5; maybe TRBD2 (6 bases). Germline CDR1 SNHLY, CDR2 FYNNEI. Deletions cut 4 bases from V and 1 base from J, with 10 bases between. The CDR3 is made up of 14 amino acids. The DNA for the CDR3 is TGTGCCAGCAGTGCCCAACTAGCCCAAGAGACCCAGTACTTC. This sequence encodes CASSAQLAQETQYF.

This chain links TRBV15 with TRBJ2-5; D ambiguous. Germline V gene data show CDR1 as LNHNV and CDR2 as YYDKDF (reference sequence). V was cut by 0 bases and J by 1 base, with 12 bases left in between. The length of the CDR3 is 16 residues. In DNA form, the CDR3 reads TGTGCCACCAGCAGAGATCCAGTCCGATCCCAAGAGACCCAGTACTTC. This encodes CATSRDPVRSQETQYF.

This clonotype was detected only once. This chain links TRBV20-1 with TRBJ2-5; 7 nucleotides align to TRBD1. The CDR3 totals 14 residues. Per the germline V gene, CDR1 is DFQATT and CDR2 is SNEGSKA (reference sequence). Unmatched junction bases numbered 8, after V lost 4 bases and J lost 3 bases. The CDR3 coding sequence is TGCAGTGCTACAACGGACAGGAGTAAAGAGACCCAGTACTTC. Translation gives CSATTDRSKETQYF.

This clonotype was seen repeatedly, ten times or more. The rearrangement uses TRBV7-2 and TRBJ2-7; unclear D gene. Germline V gene lookup returns CDR1 SGHTA and CDR2 FQGNSA. V lost 5 bases to trimming and J lost 6 bases, with 20 bases between them. This CDR3 spans 15 amino acids. CDR3 amino acids: CASSHLRAVQGEQYF. As DNA, the CDR3 is TGTGCCAGCAGCCATCTACGAGCAGTGCAAGGCGAGCAGTACTTC.

This clonotype was detected ten times or more. The chain couples TRBV5-1 to TRBJ1-1; D ambiguous. This CDR3 contains 13 residues. V lost 2 bases, J lost 0 bases, and 5 bases lay in between. The germline gives CDR1 SGHRS, CDR2 YFSETQ. The CDR3 DNA reads as TGCGCCAGCAGCTTTAACTTGAACACTGAAGCTTTCTTT. Translated, it gives CASSFNLNTEAFF.

V gene TRBV12-3 or TRBV12-4 combines with J gene TRBJ1-1, with 7 bases aligning to TRBD1. This CDR3 is built from 13 residues. V trimming: 8 bases; J trimming: 2 bases; junction bases outside the gene matches: 5. CDR3 sequence reads: CASGHRGNTEAFF. In nucleotides, the CDR3 is TGTGCCAGCGGCCACAGGGGTAACACTGAAGCTTTCTTT.

This sequence joins TRBV6-1 and TRBJ1-1; 7 bases agree with TRBD1. Trimming at V came to 7 bases and at J to 4 bases, leaving 9 bases not matched to a gene. The CDR3 totals 14 residues. Germline CDR1 and CDR2: MNHNS and SASEGT. In DNA, the CDR3 is TGTGCCAGCATACGAGACAGGGATGCCACTGAAGCTTTCTTT. Its protein product is CASIRDRDATEAFF.

This clonotype came up many times. This sequence joins TRBV19 and TRBJ1-5; 8 positions agree with TRBD1. V lost 3 bases to trimming and J lost 6 bases; unmatched junction nucleotides: 4. CDR3 length equals 14 residues. Germline V lookup: CDR1 LNHDA, CDR2 SQIVND (reference sequence). This CDR3 is CASSITGGSQPQHF. The CDR3 DNA sequence: TGTGCCAGTAGTATTACAGGGGGAAGTCAGCCCCAGCATTTT.

The sample holds many counts of this clonotype. This chain joins TRBV19 and TRBJ1-1; D is unresolved. The germline V and J ends were trimmed by 3 bases and 3 bases, with 14 bases remaining between them. Germline CDR1 and CDR2: LNHDA and SQIVND (reference sequence). The CDR3 totals 15 residues. In DNA, the CDR3 is TGTGCCAGTAGTATTGCTGGCCATAGGCACACTGAAGCTTTCTTT. It is translated as CASSIAGHRHTEAFF.

The table lists this clonotype with many counts. V and J are TRBV12-3 or TRBV12-4 and TRBJ2-4; D gene uncertain. V lost 7 bases and J lost 0, with 10 bases in between. The CDR3 totals 14 residues. The CDR3 spells CASTQDLAKNIQYF. For the CDR3, the DNA is TGTGCCAGCACCCAGGATTTAGCCAAAAACATTCAGTACTTC.

This clonotype was observed many times. This sequence joins TRBV27 and TRBJ1-2; TRBD1 is a possible D gene (5 bases). The V and J ends lost 10 bases and 6 bases respectively, with 15 bases between them. This CDR3 contains 12 residues. Germline lookup yields CDR1 MNHEY and CDR2 SMNVEV (reference sequence). The CDR3 loop is CATMGRWNGYTF. CDR3 DNA sequence: TGTGCCACTATGGGGCGGTGGAATGGCTACACCTTC.

The CDR3 DNA follows: TGTGCCAGTAGCCCGGTTATCTCTAACTATGGCTACACCTTC. It specifies CASSPVISNYGYTF. The chain carries TRBV19 and TRBJ1-2; D is unclear. Deletions cut 6 bases from V and 0 bases from J, with 11 bases between. The CDR3 sequence is 14 residues long. The germline V gene encodes CDR1 LNHDA and CDR2 SQIVND (reference sequence).